The T cell receptor beta chain described here comes from a study of T cell responses to AZD1222 COVID-19 vaccine. As for this clone: The target antigen is unknown.

This CDR3 has 17 amino acids. V was shortened by 4 bases and J by 0 bases, with 16 bases between the two germline ends. CDR1 is LGHDT and CDR2 is YNNKEL in the germline V gene (reference sequence). Overall study findings and caveats: Repertoire sampling occurred only after the peak T cell response. Dominant CD4 TCR responses targeted spike regions 160-218 and 743-854. Regions left unmutated in variants are reportedly the target of nearly half of spike-specific TCRs.

Assay used: immunoSEQ multiplex PCR; TCRdb lists only in-frame clones, some missing. This table has roughly 200,000 clones, 91% appearing once. The chain joins TRBV3-1 (or the pseudogene TRBV3-2) to TRBJ2-4; tentatively, D is TRBD2 (5 bases). The specimen comprised peripheral blood, sampled 28 days after the second AZD1222 dose. This clonotype originated in an adult who received the AZD1222 COVID-19 vaccine. CDR3 region: CASSPPVRELAKNIQYF. DNA of the CDR3: TGTGCCAGCAGCCCCCCAGTGAGGGAATTAGCCAAAAACATTCAGTACTTC.